The clone carrying this T cell receptor beta chain was seen once. The antigen remains undetermined. The data were obtained in a study of T cell responses to AZD1222 COVID-19 vaccine. Second-dose recipients at about 4 or about 12 weeks were treated as one pooled group. Study conclusions and caveats: Reports say nearly half of spike-specific TCRs go after unmutated variant regions. Seropositive at baseline were only six or seven AZD1222 recipients.

Germline CDR1 LNHDA, CDR2 SQIVND (reference sequence). The CDR3 is 14 residues long. V was cut by 4 bases and J by 0 bases, with 8 bases left in between. The data were produced by immunoSEQ multiplex PCR, yet TCRdb's version contains in-frame clones alone and is incomplete. This table holds about 150,000 clones, roughly 90% found once. The TCR originated in an adult who received the AZD1222 COVID-19 vaccine. The sequenced sample was peripheral blood, obtained 28 days after the second AZD1222 dose. The rearrangement joins TRBV19 to TRBJ2-3; D is uncertain. CDR3 sequence (DNA): TGTGCCAGTAGTACGACGGACAGCACAGATACGCAGTATTTT. Translated: CASSTTDSTDTQYF.